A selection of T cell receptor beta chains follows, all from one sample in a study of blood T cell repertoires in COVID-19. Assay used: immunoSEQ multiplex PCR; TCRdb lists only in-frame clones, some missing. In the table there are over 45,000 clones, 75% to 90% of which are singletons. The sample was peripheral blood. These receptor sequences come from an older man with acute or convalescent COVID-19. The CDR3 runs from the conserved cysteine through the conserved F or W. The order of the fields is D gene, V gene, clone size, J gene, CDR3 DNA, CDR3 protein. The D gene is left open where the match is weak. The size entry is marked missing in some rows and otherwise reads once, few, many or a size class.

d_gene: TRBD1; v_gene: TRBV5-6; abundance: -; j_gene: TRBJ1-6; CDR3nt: TGTGCCAGCGGAAGAGACAGGGGTAATAATTCACCCCTCCACTTT; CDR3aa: CASGRDRGNNSPLHF
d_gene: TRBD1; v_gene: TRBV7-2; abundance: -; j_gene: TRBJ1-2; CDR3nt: TGTGCCAGCAGCCTCATTACGATCCGGACAGGGGGCTTTGGCTACACCTTC; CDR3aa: CASSLITIRTGGFGYTF
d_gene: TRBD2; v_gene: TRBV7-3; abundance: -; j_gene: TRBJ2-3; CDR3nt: TGTGCCAGCAGCTTGACTAGCGGACAAGAGGCAGATACGCAGTATTTT; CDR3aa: CASSLTSGQEADTQYF
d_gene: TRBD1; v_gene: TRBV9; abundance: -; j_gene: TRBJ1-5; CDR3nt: TGTGCCAGCTCCCGGGACAGGGATTATCAGCCCCAGCATTTT; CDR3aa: CASSRDRDYQPQHF
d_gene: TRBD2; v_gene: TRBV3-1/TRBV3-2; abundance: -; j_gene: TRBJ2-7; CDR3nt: TGTGCCAGCAGCCCCCGGGACCGACCCCGGTTGCGGGAGTCCTACGAGCAGTACTTC; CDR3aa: CASSPRDRPRLRESYEQYF
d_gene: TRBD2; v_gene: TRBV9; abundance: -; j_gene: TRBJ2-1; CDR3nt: TGTGCCAGCAGCATTACTAGCGGTTCTTACAATGAGCAGTTCTTC; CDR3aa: CASSITSGSYNEQFF
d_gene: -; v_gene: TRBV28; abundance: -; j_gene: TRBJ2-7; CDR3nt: TGTGCCAGCAGTTTCAGGACAGTTCACGAGCAGTACTTC; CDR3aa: CASSFRTVHEQYF
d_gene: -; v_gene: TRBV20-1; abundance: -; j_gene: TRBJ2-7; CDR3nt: TGCAGTGCTAGATTTATCGGGGAGCAGTACTTC; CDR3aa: CSARFIGEQYF
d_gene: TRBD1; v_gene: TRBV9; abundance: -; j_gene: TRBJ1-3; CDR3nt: TGTGCCAGCAGCCCTAGACAGGGCACCATATATTTT; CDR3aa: CASSPRQGTIYF
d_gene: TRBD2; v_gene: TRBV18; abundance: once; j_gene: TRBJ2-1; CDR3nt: TGTGCCAGCTCACCCCCCGGGACTAGCGGGGGCGGTGAGCAGTTCTTC; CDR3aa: CASSPPGTSGGGEQFF
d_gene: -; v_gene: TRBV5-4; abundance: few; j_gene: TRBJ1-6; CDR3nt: TGTGCCAGCAGCCCCGGAGGGTTCAATTCACCCCTCCACTTT; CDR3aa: CASSPGGFNSPLHF
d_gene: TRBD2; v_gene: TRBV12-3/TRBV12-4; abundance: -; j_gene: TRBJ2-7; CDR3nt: TGTGCCAGCAGTTTACCAGCGGGAAACGAGCAGTACTTC; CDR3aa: CASSLPAGNEQYF
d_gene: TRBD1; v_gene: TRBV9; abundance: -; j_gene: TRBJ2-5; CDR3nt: TGTGCCAGCAGCGTAGTAACAGGGGAAGGACAAGAGACCCAGTACTTC; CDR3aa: CASSVVTGEGQETQYF
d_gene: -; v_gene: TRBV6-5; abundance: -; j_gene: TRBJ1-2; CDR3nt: TGTGCCAGCAGTCCTGACAAGGTCTATGGCTACACCTTC; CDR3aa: CASSPDKVYGYTF
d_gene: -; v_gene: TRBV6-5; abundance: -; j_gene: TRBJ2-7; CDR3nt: TGTGCCAGCAGACTAGTAAGCGAGCAGTACTTC; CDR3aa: CASRLVSEQYF
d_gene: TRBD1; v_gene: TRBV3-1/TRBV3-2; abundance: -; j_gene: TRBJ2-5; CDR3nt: TGTGCCAGCAGCCAAGGGAGGACAGGGGGGTGGGAGACCCAGTACTTC; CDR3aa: CASSQGRTGGWETQYF
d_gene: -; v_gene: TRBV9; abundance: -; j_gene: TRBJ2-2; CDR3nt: TGTGCCAGCAGCGTATTTTCCAGGGATTCCGGGGAGCTGTTTTTT; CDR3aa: CASSVFSRDSGELFF
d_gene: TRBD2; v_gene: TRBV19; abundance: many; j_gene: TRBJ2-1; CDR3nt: TGTGCCAGTAGTATTAGCGGGAGTCTCTATGAGCAGTTCTTC; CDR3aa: CASSISGSLYEQFF
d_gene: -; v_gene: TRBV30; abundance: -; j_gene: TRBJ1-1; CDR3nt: TGTGCCCAAAGCCAAACGTCGTGGAACACTGAAGCTTTCTTT; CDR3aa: CAQSQTSWNTEAFF
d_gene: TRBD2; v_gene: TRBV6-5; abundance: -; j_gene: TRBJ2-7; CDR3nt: TGTGCCAGCAGTTACATGACTAGCGGTTACGAGCAGTACTTC; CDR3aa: CASSYMTSGYEQYF
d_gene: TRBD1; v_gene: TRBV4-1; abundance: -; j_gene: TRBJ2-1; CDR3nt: TGCGCCAGCAGCCTCCGGGACAGGGGTTCCTACAATGAGCAGTTCTTC; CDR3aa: CASSLRDRGSYNEQFF
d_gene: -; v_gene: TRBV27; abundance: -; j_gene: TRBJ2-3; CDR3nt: TGTGCCAGCAGCATCACAGATACGCAGTATTTT; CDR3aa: CASSITDTQYF